A selection of T cell receptor beta chains follows, all from one sample in a study of shared clonotypes between healthy human individuals. Assay used: immunoSEQ multiplex PCR; TCRdb lists only in-frame clones, some missing. The sample lists about 1.1 million clones; about 80% were seen once. Material for sequencing was memory CD4+ T cells from PBMCs. These receptors were collected from a man between 18 and 35 years old in good health. Some clones in this sample may be carry-over from other donors' samples. Each CDR3 is given without its conserved first and last residue.

v_call	j_call	cdr3_aa
TRBV7-9	TRBJ2-2	ASSAGTRNTGELF
TRBV28	TRBJ1-2	ASSARSGEGPIYGYT
TRBV7-7	TRBJ2-7	ASPQAGQGTCEQY
TRBV9	TRBJ2-7	ASSVAGTNSYEQY
TRBV4-2	TRBJ1-1	ASSQTTGRHTEAF
TRBV28	TRBJ2-7	ASRPLGRGSSYEQY
TRBV9	TRBJ2-7	ASSAGLGGAVYEQY
TRBV7-9	TRBJ1-1	ASSLGSGYTEAF
TRBV29-1	TRBJ2-3	SPMTATSTDTQY
TRBV18	TRBJ2-2	ASSLGLLANTGELF
TRBV5-1	TRBJ2-5	ASSLAQASGGETQY
TRBV7-8	TRBJ2-1	ASSLQITNEQF
TRBV5-4	TRBJ2-5	ASSLGGQGRETQY
TRBV10-3	TRBJ2-2	AIRTAASGGELF
TRBV7-2	TRBJ1-2	ASSLELPT
TRBV7-2	TRBJ2-1	ASSRLAAAYNEQF
TRBV7-2	TRBJ1-1	ASSRYMRGANTEAF
TRBV11-2	TRBJ2-5	ASSFSPNLGETQY
TRBV5-1	TRBJ2-6	ASSPRGSDGANVLT
TRBV6-6	TRBJ1-1	ASSGYSTGGTEAF
TRBV28	TRBJ2-3	ASRPWLAGHGTQY
TRBV28	TRBJ2-2	ASSSGSTGELF
TRBV9	TRBJ2-5	ASSVTGRDETQY
TRBV5-1	TRBJ2-7	ASSTSGGSYEQY
TRBV28	TRBJ1-2	ASTNYPYGGYYGYT
TRBV9	TRBJ2-5	ASSVGGDRYQETQY
TRBV5-1	TRBJ2-1	ASSPSGRALGNEQF
TRBV29-1	TRBJ1-3	SISQGPGNTIY
TRBV28	TRBJ1-4	ASSGAGGNEKLF
TRBV5-4	TRBJ2-1	ASSPSGRAGSDEQF
TRBV5-1	TRBJ2-6	ASSTDRGGNVLT
TRBV18	TRBJ1-1	ASSPRGEGEAF
TRBV4-2	TRBJ2-7	ASSQRQGALYEQY
TRBV5-4	TRBJ2-1	ASSQGGGQHEQF
TRBV5-5	TRBJ1-2	ASSFLTTGYT
TRBV4-3	TRBJ2-4	ASSQEGSGSRNIQY
TRBV4-2	TRBJ1-4	ASSEIGGTNEKLF
TRBV2	TRBJ1-5	ASSATGALQPQH
TRBV30	TRBJ1-6	AWRRDGFLDSPLH
TRBV28	TRBJ2-4	ASSLRQLNIQY
TRBV5-1	TRBJ2-3	ASSLSFGNTDTQY
TRBV5-1	TRBJ2-4	ASSLAGTEENIQY
TRBV14	TRBJ1-4	ASSRGPQGTTNEKLF